The following is a T cell receptor (beta chain) sequence with its context. With 60 Vbeta and 13 Jbeta primers, the PCR was carried out. The protocol was immunoSEQ multiplex PCR, while the TCRdb copy is restricted to in-frame clones and leaves out a portion. The sample lists approximately 120,000 clones, about two thirds seen once, with less than 5% in the top ten. J was trimmed by 2 bases and V by 2 bases; bases with no gene match: 1. Germline CDR1 and CDR2: ENHRY and SYGVKD. The CDR3 has 14 amino acids. This sample is drawn from a study of cytomegalovirus exposure and HLA in healthy donors. The chain has TRBV10-3 and TRBJ2-7; TRBD2 agrees at 9 bases. The sequence came from a man aged 30-40 years in good health and CMV-seronegative. Material for sequencing was PBMCs. This CDR3 is CAISEAGGAYEQYF. The CDR3 coding sequence is TGTGCCATCAGTGAGGCGGGGGGGGCCTACGAGCAGTACTTC.